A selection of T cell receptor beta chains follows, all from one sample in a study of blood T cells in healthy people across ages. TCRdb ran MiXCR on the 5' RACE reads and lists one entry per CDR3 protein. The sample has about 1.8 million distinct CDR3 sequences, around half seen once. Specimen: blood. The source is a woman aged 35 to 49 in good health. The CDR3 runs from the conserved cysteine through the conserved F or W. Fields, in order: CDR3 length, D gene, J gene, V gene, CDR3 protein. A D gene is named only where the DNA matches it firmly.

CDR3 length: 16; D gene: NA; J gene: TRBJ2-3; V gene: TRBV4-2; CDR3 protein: CTSSQAGGGGTDTQYF
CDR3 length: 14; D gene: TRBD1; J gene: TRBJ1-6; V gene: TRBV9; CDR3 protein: CASSGHRGNSPLHF
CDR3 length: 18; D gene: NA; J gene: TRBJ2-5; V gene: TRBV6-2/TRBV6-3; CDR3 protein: CASSYSRLANEDQETQYF
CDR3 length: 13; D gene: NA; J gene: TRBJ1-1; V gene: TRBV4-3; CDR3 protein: CASRSQGYTEAFF
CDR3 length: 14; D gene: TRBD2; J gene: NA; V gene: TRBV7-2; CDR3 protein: CASSSLAVFYEQYF
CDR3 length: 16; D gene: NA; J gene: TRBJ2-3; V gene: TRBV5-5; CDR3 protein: CASSLADGGGPFQQYF
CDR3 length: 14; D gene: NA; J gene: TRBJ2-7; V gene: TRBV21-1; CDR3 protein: CASSIGQGVYEQYF
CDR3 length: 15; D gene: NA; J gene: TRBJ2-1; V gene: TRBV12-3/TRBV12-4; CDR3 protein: CASSLAPATHNEQFF
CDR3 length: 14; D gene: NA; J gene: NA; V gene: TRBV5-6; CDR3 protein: CASSLWPLFYEQYF
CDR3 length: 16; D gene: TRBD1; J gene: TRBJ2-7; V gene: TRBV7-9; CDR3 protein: CASSLARQGEVYEQYF
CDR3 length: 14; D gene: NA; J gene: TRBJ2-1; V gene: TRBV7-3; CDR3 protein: CASSLEGVRNEQFF
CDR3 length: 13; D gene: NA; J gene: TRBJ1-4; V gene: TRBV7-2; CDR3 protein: CASSLTWSEKLFF
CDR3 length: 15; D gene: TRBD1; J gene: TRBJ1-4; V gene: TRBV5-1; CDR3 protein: CASSRGPATNEKLFF
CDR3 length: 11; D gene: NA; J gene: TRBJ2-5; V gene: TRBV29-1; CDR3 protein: CSVAGVETQYF
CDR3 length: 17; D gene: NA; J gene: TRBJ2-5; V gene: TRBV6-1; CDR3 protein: CASSRTALVAGTETQYF
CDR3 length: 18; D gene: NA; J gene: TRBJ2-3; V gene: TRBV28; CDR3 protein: CASSLYDRGRGRTDTQYF
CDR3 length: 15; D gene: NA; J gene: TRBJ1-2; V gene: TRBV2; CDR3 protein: CASSEERGRAYGYTF
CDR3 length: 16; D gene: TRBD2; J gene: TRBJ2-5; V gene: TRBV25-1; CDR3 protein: CASSESGGNIFRTQYF
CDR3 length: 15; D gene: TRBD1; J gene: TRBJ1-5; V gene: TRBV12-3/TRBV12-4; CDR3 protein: CASRPGGMGLQPQHF
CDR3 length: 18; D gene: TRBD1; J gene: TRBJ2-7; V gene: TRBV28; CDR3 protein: CASSPLRVNGTASYEQYF
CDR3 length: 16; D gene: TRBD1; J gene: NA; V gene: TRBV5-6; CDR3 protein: CASSATRQGFGETQYF
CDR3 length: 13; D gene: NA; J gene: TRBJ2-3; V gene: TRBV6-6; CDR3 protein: CASNRVGTDTQYF
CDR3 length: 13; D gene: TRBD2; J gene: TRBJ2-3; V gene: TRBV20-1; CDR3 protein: CSARLAGVNTQYF
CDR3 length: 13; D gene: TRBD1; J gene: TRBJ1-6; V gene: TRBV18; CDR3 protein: CASSQDRVSPLHF
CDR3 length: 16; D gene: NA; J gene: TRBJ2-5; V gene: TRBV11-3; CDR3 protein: CASSRTSEARGETQYF
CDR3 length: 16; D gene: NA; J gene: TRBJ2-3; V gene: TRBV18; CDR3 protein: CASSPRGQIQGDTQYF
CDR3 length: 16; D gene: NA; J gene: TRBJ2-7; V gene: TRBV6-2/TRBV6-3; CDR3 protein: CASSYSSSESSYEQYF
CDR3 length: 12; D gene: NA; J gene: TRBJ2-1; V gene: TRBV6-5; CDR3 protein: CASSYEGNEQFF
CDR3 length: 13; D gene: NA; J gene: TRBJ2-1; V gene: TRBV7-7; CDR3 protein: CASSLLSGNEQFF
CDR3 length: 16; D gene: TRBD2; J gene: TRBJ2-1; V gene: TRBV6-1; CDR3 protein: CASSGGLAGGSNEQFF